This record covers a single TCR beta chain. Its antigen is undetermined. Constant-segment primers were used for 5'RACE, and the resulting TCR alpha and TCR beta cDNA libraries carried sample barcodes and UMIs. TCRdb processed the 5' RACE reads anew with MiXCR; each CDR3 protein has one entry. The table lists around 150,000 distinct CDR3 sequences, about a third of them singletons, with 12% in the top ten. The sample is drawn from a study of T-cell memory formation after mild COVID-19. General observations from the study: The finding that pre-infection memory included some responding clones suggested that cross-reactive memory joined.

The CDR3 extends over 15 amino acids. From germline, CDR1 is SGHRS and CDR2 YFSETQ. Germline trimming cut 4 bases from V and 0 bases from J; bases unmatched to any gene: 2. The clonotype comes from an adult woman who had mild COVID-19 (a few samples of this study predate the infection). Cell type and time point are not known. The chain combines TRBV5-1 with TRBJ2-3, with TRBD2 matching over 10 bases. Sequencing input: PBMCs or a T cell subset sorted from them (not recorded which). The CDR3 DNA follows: TGCGCCAGCAGCCGGACTAGCGGAAGCACAGATACGCAGTATTTT. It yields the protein CASSRTSGSTDTQYF.